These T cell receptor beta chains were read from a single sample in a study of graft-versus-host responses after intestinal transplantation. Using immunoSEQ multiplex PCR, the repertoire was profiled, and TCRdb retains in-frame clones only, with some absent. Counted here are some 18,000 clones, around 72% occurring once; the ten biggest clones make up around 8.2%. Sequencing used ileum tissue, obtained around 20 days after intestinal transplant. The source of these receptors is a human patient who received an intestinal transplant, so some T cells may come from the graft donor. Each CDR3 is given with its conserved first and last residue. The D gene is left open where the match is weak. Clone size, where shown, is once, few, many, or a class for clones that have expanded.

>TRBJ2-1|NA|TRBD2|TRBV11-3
TGTGCCAGCAGCTTAGAATGGGCTAGCGGGGTTTACAATGAGCAGTTCTTC
CASSLEWASGVYNEQFF
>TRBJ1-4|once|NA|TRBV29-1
TGCAGCGTGCCTTCCGGAGTAAATGAAAAACTGTTTTTT
CSVPSGVNEKLFF
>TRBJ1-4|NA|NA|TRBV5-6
TGTGCCAGCAGCACCACCGGGGAAACTAATGAAAAACTGTTTTTT
CASSTTGETNEKLFF
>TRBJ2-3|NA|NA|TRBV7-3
TGTGCCAGCAGCTTAACAGGGGGGGCACGAGATACGCAGTATTTT
CASSLTGGARDTQYF
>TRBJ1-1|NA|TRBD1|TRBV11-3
TGTGCCAGCAGCCCCCGACAGGGATTGGACACTGAAGCTTTCTTT
CASSPRQGLDTEAFF
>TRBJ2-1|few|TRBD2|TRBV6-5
TGTGCCAGCAGTTACTCCGGGACTAGCGGGAATGAGCAGTTCTTC
CASSYSGTSGNEQFF
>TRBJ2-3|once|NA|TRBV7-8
TGTGCCAGCAGCTTACAGGGTTCTTCAGCCTATACGCAGTATTTT
CASSLQGSSAYTQYF
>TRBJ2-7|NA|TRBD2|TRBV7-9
TGTGCCAGCAGCTTAGGGGAAGCGGGGGTTCGGACCTACGAGCAGTACTTC
CASSLGEAGVRTYEQYF
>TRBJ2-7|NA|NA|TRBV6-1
TGTGCCAGCAGTGAAATGGGTTCGGGTTACGAGCAGTACTTC
CASSEMGSGYEQYF
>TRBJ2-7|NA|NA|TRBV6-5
TGTGCCACCTCCGACAGTTCTGCGTACGAGCAGTACTTC
CATSDSSAYEQYF
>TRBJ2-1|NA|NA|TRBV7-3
TGTGCCAGCAGCTTACCAGGGGGGACACCCTTGTTCTTC
CASSLPGGTPLFF
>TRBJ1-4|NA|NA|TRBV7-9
TGTGCCAGCAGCTTATCGGGTGCAACTAATGAAAAACTGTTTTTT
CASSLSGATNEKLFF
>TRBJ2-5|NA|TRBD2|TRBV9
TGTGCCAGCAGCCAAGGCAGCGGGAGCGGAGAGACCCAGTACTTC
CASSQGSGSGETQYF
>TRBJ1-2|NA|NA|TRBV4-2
TGTGCCAGCAGCTACGGGGGCTATGGCTACACCTTC
CASSYGGYGYTF
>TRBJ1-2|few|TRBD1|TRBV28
TGTGCCAGCAGGGAGGTGCAGGGGGCTGGCTACACCTTC
CASREVQGAGYTF
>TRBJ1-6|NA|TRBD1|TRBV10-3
TGTGCCATCAGTGGCGGAGGACAGGGCGCCTATAATTCACCCCTCCACTTT
CAISGGGQGAYNSPLHF
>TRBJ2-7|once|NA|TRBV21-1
TGTGCCAGCCTCCGCCGATCAGGAGACTACGAACAGTACTTC
CASLRRSGDYEQYF
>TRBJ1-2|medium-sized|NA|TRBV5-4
TGTGCCAGCAGCCCATCGACAGTCTCTAACTATGGCTACACCTTC
CASSPSTVSNYGYTF
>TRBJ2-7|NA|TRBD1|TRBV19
TGTGCCAGTAGGAGACAGGGGCCCCCCTACGAGCAGTACTTC
CASRRQGPPYEQYF
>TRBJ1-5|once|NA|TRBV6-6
TGTGCCAGCAGTTTAGCAGGGAATCGCAATCAGCCCCAGCATTTT
CASSLAGNRNQPQHF
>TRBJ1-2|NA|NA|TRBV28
TGTGCCAGCAGTTTGGCAGGGACTACTAACTATGGCTACACCTTC
CASSLAGTTNYGYTF
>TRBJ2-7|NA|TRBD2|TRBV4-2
TGTGCCAGCAGCCAAGAACTGTTCGCGGGACTAGCGGTACCATTCGAAAGTTGCGAGCAGTACTTC
CASSQELFAGLAVPFESCEQYF
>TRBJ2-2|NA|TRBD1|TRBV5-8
TGTGCCAGCAGCAAAGGGACAGGGGTTACCGGGGAGCTGTTTTTT
CASSKGTGVTGELFF
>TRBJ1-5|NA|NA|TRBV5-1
TGCGCCAGCAGCTTGGGAGGTAACACCAATCAGCCCCAGCATTTT
CASSLGGNTNQPQHF
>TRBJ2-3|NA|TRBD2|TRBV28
TGTGCCAGCAGTTTATTTACTTTAGCGGGAGTGGTAGATACGCAGTATTTT
CASSLFTLAGVVDTQYF
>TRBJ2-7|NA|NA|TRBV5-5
TGTGCCAGCAGTCGGCGTCGGGGGAAGAGATACGAGCAGTACTTC
CASSRRRGKRYEQYF
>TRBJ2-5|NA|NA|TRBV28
TGTGCCAGCAGTTTATATTGGCCGAACCAAGAGACCCAGTACTTC
CASSLYWPNQETQYF
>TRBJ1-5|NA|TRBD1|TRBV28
TGTGCCAGCAGTTTTGAGACAGGGGGGATTTTACGCAATCAGCCCCAGCATTTT
CASSFETGGILRNQPQHF
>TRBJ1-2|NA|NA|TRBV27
TGTGCCAGCAGCCCGGGAAGGAACTATGGCTACACCTTC
CASSPGRNYGYTF
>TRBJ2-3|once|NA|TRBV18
TGTGCCAGCTCACCCCTCGTGACACCCATCACAGATACGCAGTATTTT
CASSPLVTPITDTQYF
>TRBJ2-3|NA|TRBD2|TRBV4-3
TGCGCCAGCAAGGCTAGCGGGCCCACAGATACGCAGTATTTT
CASKASGPTDTQYF
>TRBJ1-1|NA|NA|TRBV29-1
TGCAGCGTTCCTCAGGGTAAGACTGAAGCTTTCTTT
CSVPQGKTEAFF
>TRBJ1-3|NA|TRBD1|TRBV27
TGTGCCAGCAGTTACAGGGGTGGGGCTGGAAACACCATATATTTT
CASSYRGGAGNTIYF
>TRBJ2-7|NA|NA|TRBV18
TGTGCCAGCTCACCAAGGCAGGGAAAGGAGCAGTACTTC
CASSPRQGKEQYF
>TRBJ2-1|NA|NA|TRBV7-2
TGTGCCAGCAGCTTAGGTCCCATGTACAATGAGCAGTTCTTC
CASSLGPMYNEQFF
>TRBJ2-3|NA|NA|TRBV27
TGTGCCAGCAGTTGGACTCTTCGGAGCACAGATACGCAGTATTTT
CASSWTLRSTDTQYF
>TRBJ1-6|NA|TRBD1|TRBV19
TGTGCCAGTAGCCCGGGACAGGTACTAAATTCACCCCTCCACTTT
CASSPGQVLNSPLHF